This record covers a single T cell receptor (beta chain). Antigen unknown. This entry belongs to a study of cytomegalovirus exposure and HLA in healthy donors. The study, taken as a whole, reports: Analysis performed later showed TCR beta chains linked to HLA being more clonally expanded than equally common others. Researchers catalogued approximately 170 TCR beta chains as cytomegalovirus-associated. Among TCR sequences, most were rare, though some public TCRs appeared in many donors. Reported findings show TCR beta sequences accurately forecast HLA-A and HLA-B alleles in most subjects.

The germline V gene encodes CDR1 SGHNT and CDR2 YENEEA. The CDR3 loop spans 16 amino acids. Deletions cut 5 bases from V and 2 bases from J, with 19 bases between. Primers: 60 Vbeta forward and 13 Jbeta reverse. The data were produced by immunoSEQ multiplex PCR, yet TCRdb's version contains in-frame clones alone and is incomplete. The sample lists fewer than 120,000 clones; 65% to 85% were seen once. This receptor was obtained from a man aged 25 to 40 in good health and CMV-seropositive. The V and J genes are TRBV11-3 and TRBJ2-7; a weak D match, TRBD2 (7 bases). What was sequenced was PBMCs. The CDR3 DNA is TGTGCCAGCAGCCCTAGGCATACGGGGGGCACCTACGAGCAGTACTTC. It yields the protein CASSPRHTGGTYEQYF.